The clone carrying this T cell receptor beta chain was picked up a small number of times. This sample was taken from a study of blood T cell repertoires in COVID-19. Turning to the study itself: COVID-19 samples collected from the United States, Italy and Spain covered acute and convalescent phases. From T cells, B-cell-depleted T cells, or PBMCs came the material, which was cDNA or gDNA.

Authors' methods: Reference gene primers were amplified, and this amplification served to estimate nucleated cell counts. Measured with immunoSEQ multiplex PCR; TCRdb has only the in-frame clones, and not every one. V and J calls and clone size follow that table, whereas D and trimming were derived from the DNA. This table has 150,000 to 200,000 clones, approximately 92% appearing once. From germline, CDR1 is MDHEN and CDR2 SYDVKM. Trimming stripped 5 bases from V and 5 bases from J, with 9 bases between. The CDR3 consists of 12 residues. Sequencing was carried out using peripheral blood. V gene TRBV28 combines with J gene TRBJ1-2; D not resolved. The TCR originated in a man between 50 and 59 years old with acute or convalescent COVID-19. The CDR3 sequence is CASSNLAYGYTF. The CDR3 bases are TGTGCCAGCAGTAATCTGGCATATGGCTACACCTTC.